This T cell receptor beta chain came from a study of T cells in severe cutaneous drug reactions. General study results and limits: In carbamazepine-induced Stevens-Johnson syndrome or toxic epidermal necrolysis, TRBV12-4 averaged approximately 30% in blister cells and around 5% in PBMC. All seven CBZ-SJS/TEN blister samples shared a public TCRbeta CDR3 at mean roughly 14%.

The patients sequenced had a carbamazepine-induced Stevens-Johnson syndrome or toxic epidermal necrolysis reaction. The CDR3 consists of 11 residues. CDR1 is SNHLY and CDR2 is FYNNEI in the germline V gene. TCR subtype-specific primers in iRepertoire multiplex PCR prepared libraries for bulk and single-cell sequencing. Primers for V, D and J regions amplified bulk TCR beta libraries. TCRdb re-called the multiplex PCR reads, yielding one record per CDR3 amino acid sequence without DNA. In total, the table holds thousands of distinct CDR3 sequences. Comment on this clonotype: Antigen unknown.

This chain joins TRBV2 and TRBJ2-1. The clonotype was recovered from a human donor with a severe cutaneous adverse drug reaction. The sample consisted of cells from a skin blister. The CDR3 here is CASSEWREQFF.